The 31 T cell receptor beta chains in this list originate from one sample, sequenced in a study of T cells in Graves' hyperthyroidism and ophthalmopathy. Authors of the study amplified TCR beta CDR3 regions from RNA transcripts. First-round RT-PCR of the TCR CDR3 relied on the HTBI primer set. TCRdb re-called the multiplex PCR reads with MiXCR, one entry per CDR3 protein. The table records 550,000 to 850,000 distinct CDR3 sequences, around 20% of them present only once. Source material: blood. The receptors stem from a woman in her fifties or sixties with Graves' hyperthyroidism that later progressed to Graves' ophthalmopathy.

This clonotype was recorded at least ten times. The V and J genes are TRBV3-1 and TRBJ1-5, with D perhaps TRBD1 (5 bases). The CDR3 is 14 amino acids. Looked up from germline, CDR1 is LGHDT and CDR2 is YNNKEL (reference sequence). Deletions cut 0 bases from V and 9 bases from J, with 12 bases between. In nucleotides, the CDR3 is TGTGCCAGCAGCCAAGATCAGGCGGGGGGGCCCCAGCATTTT. It translates to CASSQDQAGGPQHF.

Only a few counts were recorded for this clonotype. The chain recombines TRBV27 with TRBJ1-6; a weak D match, TRBD1 (5 bases). CDR1 MNHEY and CDR2 SMNVEV come from the germline V gene (reference sequence). V dropped 4 bases and J dropped 0 bases, with 16 bases sitting between them. The length of the CDR3 is 18 residues. The CDR3 region is CASSWGPPGGSYNSPLHF. CDR3 sequence (DNA): TGTGCCAGCAGTTGGGGACCCCCGGGGGGCTCCTATAATTCACCCCTCCACTTT.

This clonotype has at least ten counts. The chain has TRBV12-3 or TRBV12-4 and TRBJ2-3, with 11 bases identical to TRBD2. The V and J ends lost 4 bases and 5 bases, in that order; junction bases with no gene match: 14. This CDR3 contains 18 residues. CDR3 sequence reads: CASSSADLAGGEGDTQYF. DNA of the CDR3: TGTGCCAGCAGTTCGGCCGATCTAGCGGGGGGCGAGGGAGATACGCAGTATTTT.

This clonotype was observed a handful of times. The chain carries TRBV9 and TRBJ2-2; D gene uncertain. Germline CDR1 and CDR2: SGDLS and YYNGEE. The CDR3 sequence is 13 residues long. Trimming left V 7 bases short and J 1 base short, with 8 bases between. In DNA, the CDR3 is TGTGCCAGCCTGGACCAGAACACCGGGGAGCTGTTTTTT. This codes for CASLDQNTGELFF.

This clonotype was detected a few times. This sequence joins TRBV5-1 and TRBJ2-7; 11 bases are shared with TRBD1. The CDR3 is 14 residues long. The V gene's germline CDR1 is SGHRS and CDR2 YFSETQ. After removal of 7 bases from V and 2 bases from J, the junction contained 5 bases not matched to a gene. CDR3 protein: CASAGTGGPYEQYF. The CDR3 DNA reads TGCGCCAGCGCCGGGACAGGGGGGCCCTACGAGCAGTACTTC.

Comment on this clonotype: A much larger clone differs by one base, so this may be a read error. The rearrangement joins TRBV3-1 to TRBJ2-3; D is unresolved. The CDR3 totals 14 residues. Germline values: CDR1 LGHDT, CDR2 YNNKEL (reference sequence). The CDR3 loop reads CANSQDELRDTQYF. DNA for the CDR3: TGTGCCAACAGCCAAGATGAACTCAGGGATACGCAGTATTTT.

The chain has TRBV6-1 and TRBJ2-7; tentative D call: TRBD2 (5 bases). The CDR3 spans 14 residues. V lost 5 bases to trimming and J lost 6 bases, with 17 bases between them. The germline V gene has CDR1 MNHNS and CDR2 SASEGT. The CDR3 DNA follows: TGTGCCAGCAGTTCCCCGGGAACCTATTTCGAGCAGTACTTC. Protein sequence: CASSSPGTYFEQYF.

In its sample, this clonotype was seen many times. This chain's CDR3 is CASSTGGEDTEAFF. The DNA of the CDR3 is TGCGCCAGCAGCACGGGAGGGGAGGACACTGAAGCTTTCTTT. The chain links TRBV5-1 to TRBJ1-1; TRBD1 is a possible D gene (5 bases). The germline V and J ends were trimmed by 4 bases and 3 bases, with 13 bases remaining between them. This CDR3 has 14 residues. Germline CDR1 and CDR2: SGHRS and YFSETQ.

This clonotype appeared many times. It is unclear where the CDR3 begins or ends on the DNA, so no DNA is shown, and the CDR3 is as TCRdb lists it. V usage is TRBV20-1 and J usage is TRBJ2-5; TRBD1, the table's D call, lacks a check against the DNA. The CDR3 spans 16 amino acids, including both terminal residues. Germline loops: CDR1 DFQATT, CDR2 SNEGSKA (reference sequence). The CDR3 is CSAAPAGGQGWETQYF.

The sample holds a few counts of this clonotype. The gene calls are TRBV9 and TRBJ2-7, with 7 bases fitting TRBD1. CDR3 length: 15 amino acids. J gave up 2 bases and V 2 bases, and 7 bases lay outside the gene matches. Germline V gene data show CDR1 as SGDLS and CDR2 as YYNGEE. The CDR3 region is CASSVGRDRAYEQYF. The CDR3 DNA follows: TGTGCCAGCAGCGTGGGCCGGGACAGAGCCTACGAGCAGTACTTC.

V is TRBV20-1 and J is TRBJ1-1, with 7 bases lining up with TRBD1. Germline V lookup: CDR1 DFQATT, CDR2 SNEGSKA (reference sequence). With V trimmed by 5 bases and J by 6 bases, 9 bases remained unmatched. The CDR3 runs to 13 residues. The CDR3 loop reads CSAEYGQVPEAFF. As DNA, the CDR3 is TGCAGTGCTGAGTACGGACAGGTCCCTGAAGCTTTCTTT.

There are many counts of this clonotype. This sequence joins TRBV11-2 and TRBJ2-1; TRBD2 is a possible D gene (6 bases). V was pared by 0 bases and J by 0 bases, with 6 bases between. The CDR3 has 15 residues. Germline V gives CDR1 SGHAT, CDR2 FQNNGV. CDR3 in amino acids: CASSLERDSYNEQFF. CDR3 nucleotides: TGTGCCAGCAGCTTAGAGCGGGACTCCTACAATGAGCAGTTCTTC.

This clonotype was counted many times. The chain links TRBV12-3 or TRBV12-4 to TRBJ1-1; possibly TRBD1 for D (6 bases). Trimming stripped 3 bases from V and 5 bases from J, with 13 bases between. This CDR3 spans 14 amino acids. CDR3 protein: CASSLGARFTEAFF. The CDR3 DNA reads as TGTGCCAGCAGTTTGGGGGCTAGGTTTACTGAAGCTTTCTTT.

The chain uses TRBV7-9 and TRBJ1-1; 9 bases are shared with TRBD1. Germline V gives CDR1 SEHNR, CDR2 FQNEAQ (reference sequence). The junction had 4 bases not matched to a gene; V was cut back by 0 bases and J by 5 bases. This CDR3 spans 15 amino acids. Written as DNA, the CDR3 is TGTGCCAGCAGCTTAGCAGGACAGGGGTGGACTGAAGCTTTCTTT. This gives the protein CASSLAGQGWTEAFF.

The chain is built from TRBV4-1 and TRBJ1-2; a weak D match, TRBD1 (6 bases). CDR3 length: 16 residues. Trimming removed 1 base at V and 3 bases at J, with 15 bases between. In germline, CDR1 is MGHRA, CDR2 YSYEKL. The CDR3 nucleotides are TGCGCCAGCAGCCAAGTTCTCGGCAGGGGATACTATGGCTACACCTTC. This sequence encodes CASSQVLGRGYYGYTF.

This clonotype was recorded at least ten times. V usage is TRBV30 and J usage is TRBJ1-2; 7 bases align to TRBD1. CDR1 is GTSNPN and CDR2 is SVGIG in the germline V gene (reference sequence). J was trimmed by 4 bases and V by 4 bases; bases with no gene match: 21. This CDR3 is 18 amino acids long. The CDR3 DNA reads TGTGCCTGGACTAGAGGGTTAGGGGGCGATTCGTCTAGCTATGGCTACACCTTC. Its translation: CAWTRGLGGDSSSYGYTF.

J is TRBJ2-7 and V is TRBV2; 10 positions match TRBD1. Germline V CDR1 and CDR2: SNHLY, FYNNEI. The CDR3 spans 14 residues. V was pared by 7 bases and J by 6 bases, with 9 bases of the junction left unmatched. CDR3 sequence: CASIRPGQGSEQYF. The CDR3 DNA reads as TGTGCCAGCATTCGCCCGGGACAGGGGAGCGAGCAGTACTTC.

The genes are TRBV6-1 and TRBJ1-6; D uncertain. Per the germline V gene, CDR1 is MNHNS and CDR2 is SASEGT. V lost 5 bases and J 5 bases, leaving 7 bases between the germline ends. There are 13 residues in the CDR3. CDR3 residues: CASSNGNNSPLHF. In DNA, the CDR3 is TGTGCCAGCAGTAACGGGAATAATTCACCCCTCCACTTT.

The table lists this clonotype with a few counts. This clone may be a read error of a much larger clone one base away. The chain recombines TRBV11-2 with TRBJ1-1; D not resolved. The CDR3 is 15 amino acids. Germline CDR1 and CDR2: SGHAT and FQNNGV. The DNA of the CDR3 is TGTGCCAGCAGCTTAGTCTCGGGCCCCAGCACTGGAGCTTTCTTT. Translating it yields CASSLVSGPSTGAFF.

This clonotype was counted many times. CDR3: CAINDRGLGGTEAFF. The CDR3 DNA follows: TGTGCCATCAATGACAGGGGGCTCGGGGGGACTGAAGCTTTCTTT. The V call is TRBV10-3, the J call TRBJ1-1; 10 nucleotides line up with TRBD1. From germline, CDR1 is ENHRY and CDR2 SYGVKD. This CDR3 comprises 15 residues. Trimming cost V 7 bases and J 5 bases; bases outside gene matches: 10.

This clonotype appeared a few times. V usage is TRBV29-1 and J usage is TRBJ1-2, with 7 bases that match TRBD1. This CDR3 contains 13 residues. V trimming: 6 bases; J trimming: 8 bases; junction bases outside the gene matches: 12. The germline V gene encodes CDR1 SQVTM and CDR2 ANQGSEA. CDR3 region: CSVARQGGYGYTF. CDR3 in DNA: TGCAGCGTCGCTAGACAGGGTGGTTACGGCTACACCTTC.

This clonotype occurred many times. J is TRBJ2-7 and V is TRBV27; 9 bases fit TRBD1. Germline V CDR1 and CDR2: MNHEY, SMNVEV (reference sequence). V was pared by 2 bases and J by 1 base, with 9 bases of the junction left unmatched. The CDR3 contains 17 residues. CDR3 loop: CASSLVPGTGLSYEQYF. DNA of the CDR3: TGTGCCAGCAGTTTAGTGCCCGGGACAGGGCTTTCCTACGAGCAGTACTTC.

The sample holds a few counts of this clonotype. This rearrangement joins TRBV27 to TRBJ2-1; unclear D gene. V was clipped by 4 bases and J by 0 bases, with 7 bases between them. This CDR3 has 14 amino acids. Germline V gene lookup returns CDR1 MNHEY and CDR2 SMNVEV (reference sequence). Here the CDR3 reads CASSYDGSYNEQFF. The DNA of the CDR3 is TGTGCCAGCAGTTATGACGGCTCCTACAATGAGCAGTTCTTC.

Many counts were recorded for this clonotype. V is TRBV5-1 and J is TRBJ1-2; D is ambiguous. The CDR3 is 14 amino acids. Trimming shortened V by 1 base and J by 3 bases, and 10 bases separated the two germline ends. Germline V CDR1 and CDR2: SGHRS, YFSETQ. CDR3 loop: CASSLTEGYYGYTF. CDR3 nucleotide sequence: TGCGCCAGCAGCTTGACGGAGGGATACTATGGCTACACCTTC.

The V gene is TRBV3-1, the J gene TRBJ1-2; 10 bases are a match to TRBD1. The CDR3 sequence is 16 residues long. V dropped 2 bases and J dropped 4; count of bases not matched to a gene: 7. Per the germline V gene, CDR1 is LGHDT and CDR2 is YNNKEL (reference sequence). Written as DNA, the CDR3 is TGTGCCAGCAGCCAAACCGACAGGGGGCTTTCCTATGGCTACACCTTC. It specifies CASSQTDRGLSYGYTF.

CDR3 coding DNA: TGTGCCAGCAGCTTATCGGGACACCTCAATCAGCCCCAGCATTTT. This gives the protein CASSLSGHLNQPQHF. V gene TRBV7-9 combines with J gene TRBJ1-5; the D gene is possibly TRBD1 (6 bases). Trimming took off 2 bases at V and 3 bases at J, with 11 bases between the two ends. Germline loops: CDR1 SEHNR, CDR2 FQNEAQ (reference sequence). CDR3 length: 15 amino acids.

In this sample, this clonotype turned up many times. The CDR3 DNA sequence: TGTGCCACCACAAGAGGGGCATACTCTGGAAACACCATATATTTT. Residues: CATTRGAYSGNTIYF. The chain employs TRBV2 and TRBJ1-3; maybe TRBD1 (5 bases). The CDR3 consists of 15 residues. Germline loops: CDR1 SNHLY, CDR2 FYNNEI. Trimming shortened V by 10 bases and J by 0 bases, and 16 bases separated the two germline ends.

This clonotype was detected ten times or more. The rearrangement links TRBV30 to TRBJ2-7; 9 bases match TRBD1. Germline V gene lookup returns CDR1 GTSNPN and CDR2 SVGIG (reference sequence). CDR3 length: 12 residues. V lost 5 bases and J lost 6; bases outside the gene matches: 5. Written as DNA, the CDR3 is TGTGCCTGGTCGGGGACAGGGCTCGAGCAGTACTTC. It is translated as CAWSGTGLEQYF.

V and J are TRBV5-1 and TRBJ1-2, with 7 bases lining up with TRBD1. Losses at the gene ends were 4 bases for V and 7 bases for J; bases not matched to a gene: 10. Looked up from germline, CDR1 is SGHRS and CDR2 is YFSETQ. The CDR3 is 14 residues long. This chain's CDR3 is CASSGGQEQFGYTF. The CDR3 DNA sequence: TGCGCCAGCAGCGGAGGACAGGAGCAGTTTGGCTACACCTTC.

The V and J genes are TRBV29-1 and TRBJ2-1; tentative D call: TRBD1 (6 bases). This CDR3 comprises 14 residues. The germline CDR1 and CDR2 sequences are SQVTM and ANQGSEA. Trimming left V 4 bases short and J 6 bases short, with 16 bases between. CDR3 amino acids: CSVAPGAGANEQFF. The CDR3 DNA sequence: TGCAGCGTTGCGCCCGGGGCAGGGGCCAATGAGCAGTTCTTC.

The chain links TRBV25-1 to TRBJ2-2; D is undetermined. V lost 4 bases and J 1 base, leaving 13 bases between the germline ends. This CDR3 is 16 amino acids long. Germline V gene sequence: CDR1 MGHDK, CDR2 SYGVNS. The CDR3 sequence: CASSAPTGRNTGELFF. In DNA, the CDR3 is TGTGCCAGCAGTGCACCCACTGGAAGGAACACCGGGGAGCTGTTTTTT.